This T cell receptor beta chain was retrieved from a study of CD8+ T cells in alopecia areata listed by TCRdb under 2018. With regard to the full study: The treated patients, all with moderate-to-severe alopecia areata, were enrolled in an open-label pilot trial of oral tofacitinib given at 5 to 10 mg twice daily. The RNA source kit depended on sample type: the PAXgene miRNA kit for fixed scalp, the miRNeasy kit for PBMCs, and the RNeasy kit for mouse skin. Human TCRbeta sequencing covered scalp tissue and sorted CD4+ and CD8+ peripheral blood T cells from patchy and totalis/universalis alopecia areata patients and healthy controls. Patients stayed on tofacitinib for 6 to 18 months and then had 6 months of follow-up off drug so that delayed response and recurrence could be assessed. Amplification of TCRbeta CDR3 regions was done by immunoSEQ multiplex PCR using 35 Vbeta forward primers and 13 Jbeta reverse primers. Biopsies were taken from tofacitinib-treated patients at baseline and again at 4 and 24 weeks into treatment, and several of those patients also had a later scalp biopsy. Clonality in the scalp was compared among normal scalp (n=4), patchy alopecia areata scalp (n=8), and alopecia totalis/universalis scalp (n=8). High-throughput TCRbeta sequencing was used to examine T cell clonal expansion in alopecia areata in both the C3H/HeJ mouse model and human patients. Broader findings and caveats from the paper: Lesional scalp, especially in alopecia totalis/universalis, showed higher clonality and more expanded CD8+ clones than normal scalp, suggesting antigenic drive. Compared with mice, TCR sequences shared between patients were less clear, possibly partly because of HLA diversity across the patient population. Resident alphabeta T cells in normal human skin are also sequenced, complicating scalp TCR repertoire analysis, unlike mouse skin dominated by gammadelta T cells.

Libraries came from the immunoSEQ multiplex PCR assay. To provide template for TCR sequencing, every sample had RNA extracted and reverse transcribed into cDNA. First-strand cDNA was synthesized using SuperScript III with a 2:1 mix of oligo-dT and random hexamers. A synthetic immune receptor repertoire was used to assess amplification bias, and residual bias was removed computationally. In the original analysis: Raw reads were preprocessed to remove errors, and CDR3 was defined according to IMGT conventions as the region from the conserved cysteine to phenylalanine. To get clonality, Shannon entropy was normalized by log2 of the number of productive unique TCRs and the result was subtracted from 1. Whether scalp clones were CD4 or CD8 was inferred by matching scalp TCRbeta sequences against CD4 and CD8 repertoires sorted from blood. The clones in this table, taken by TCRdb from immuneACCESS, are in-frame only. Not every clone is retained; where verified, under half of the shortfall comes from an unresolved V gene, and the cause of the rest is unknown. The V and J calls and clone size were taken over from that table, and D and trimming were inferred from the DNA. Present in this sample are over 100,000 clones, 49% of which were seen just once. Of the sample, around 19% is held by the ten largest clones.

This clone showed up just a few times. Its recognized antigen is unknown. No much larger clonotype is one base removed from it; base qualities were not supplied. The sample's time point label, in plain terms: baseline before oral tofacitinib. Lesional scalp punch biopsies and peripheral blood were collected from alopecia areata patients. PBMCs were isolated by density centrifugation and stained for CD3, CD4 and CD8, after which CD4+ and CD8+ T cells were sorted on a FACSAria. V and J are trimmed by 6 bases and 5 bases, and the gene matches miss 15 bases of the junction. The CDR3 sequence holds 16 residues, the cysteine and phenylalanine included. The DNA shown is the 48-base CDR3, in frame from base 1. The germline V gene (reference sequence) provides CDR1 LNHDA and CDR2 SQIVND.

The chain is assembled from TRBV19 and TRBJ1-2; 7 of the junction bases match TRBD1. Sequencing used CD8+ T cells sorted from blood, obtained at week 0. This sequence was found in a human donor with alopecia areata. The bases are TGTGCCAGTAGCCCCAAAGGGACAGAGGGATCGTATGGCTACACCTTC. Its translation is CASSPKGTEGSYGYTF.